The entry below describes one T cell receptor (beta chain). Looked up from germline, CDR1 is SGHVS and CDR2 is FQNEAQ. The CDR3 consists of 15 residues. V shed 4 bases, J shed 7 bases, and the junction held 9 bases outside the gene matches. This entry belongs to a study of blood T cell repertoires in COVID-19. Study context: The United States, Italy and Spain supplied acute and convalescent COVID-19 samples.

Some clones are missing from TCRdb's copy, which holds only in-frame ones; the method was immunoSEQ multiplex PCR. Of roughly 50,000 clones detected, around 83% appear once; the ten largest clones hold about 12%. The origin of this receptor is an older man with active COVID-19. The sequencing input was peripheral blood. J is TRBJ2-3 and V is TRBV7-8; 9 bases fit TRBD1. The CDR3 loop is CASSSVGQGRHTQYF. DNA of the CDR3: TGTGCCAGCAGCTCTGTTGGACAGGGGCGGCATACGCAGTATTTT.